This T cell receptor beta chain was obtained from a study of cytomegalovirus exposure and HLA in healthy donors. Of note for this clone: The sample contains more than one DNA sequence encoding this CDR3.

Germline V lookup: CDR1 SGDLS, CDR2 YYNGEE. The CDR3 extends over 14 amino acids. V was pared by 3 bases and J by 5 bases, with 3 bases of the junction left unmatched. The PCR ran on 60 Vbeta and 13 Jbeta primers. The assay was immunoSEQ multiplex PCR, and TCRdb's table has in-frame clones only and misses some. Altogether roughly 140,000 clones are present, 79% being singletons, with the ten largest covering about 5.9%. Sequencing input: PBMCs. The J gene is TRBJ2-3, the V gene TRBV9; 10 positions match TRBD2. The source is a man aged 45-60 years in good health and CMV-seropositive. The CDR3, as DNA: TGTGCCAGCAGCGCTAGCGGGAGACTAGATACGCAGTATTTT. It encodes CASSASGRLDTQYF.